The text below deals with one T cell receptor beta chain. Some clones are missing from TCRdb's copy, which holds only in-frame ones; the method was immunoSEQ multiplex PCR. The profile shows about 320,000 clones, 89% of them singletons. Trimming shortened V by 3 bases and J by 0 bases, and 6 bases separated the two germline ends. CDR1 is SEHNR and CDR2 is FQNEAQ in the germline V gene (reference sequence). The CDR3 runs 14 residues. This entry belongs to a study of blood T cell repertoires in COVID-19. This receptor was obtained from a man aged 18 to 30 who had recovered from COVID-19. The specimen sequenced was peripheral blood. The chain is built from TRBV7-9 and TRBJ1-3; unclear D gene. The CDR3 here is CASSLGGSGNTIYF. CDR3 in DNA: TGTGCCAGCAGCTTGGGAGGCTCTGGAAACACCATATATTTT.